This entry describes one TCR beta chain. The sample comes from a study of technical replicates of blood from a few donors. Profiled with immunoSEQ multiplex PCR; TCRdb holds only in-frame clones, not every one. This table has about 16,000 clones, approximately 90% appearing once. The CDR3 is 18 amino acids. Germline loops: CDR1 SGHVS, CDR2 FQNEAQ. Trimming took 2 bases from V and 3 from J; bases not matched to a gene: 13. This clonotype was obtained from a human donor in good health. This chain uses TRBV7-8 with TRBJ2-7, with 10 bases fitting TRBD1. The sample comprised PBMCs. The CDR3 here is CASSLIPPGTGVYYEQYF. CDR3 sequence (DNA): TGTGCCAGCAGCTTAATTCCGCCAGGGACAGGGGTTTACTACGAGCAGTACTTC. Together with reference TRBV7-8 and TRBJ2-7, the CDR3 gives the full variable domain: GAGVSQSPRYKVAKRGQDVALRCDPISGHVSLFWYQQALGQGPEFLTYFQNEAQLDKSGLPSDRFFAERPEGSVSTLKIQRTQQEDSAVYLCASSLIPPGTGVYYEQYFGPGTRLTVT.